The 10 T cell receptor beta chains reported below all come from one sample, sequenced in a study of blood T cell repertoires in COVID-19. Generated by immunoSEQ multiplex PCR, the TCRdb table keeps only in-frame clones and is missing some. The repertoire holds some 70,000 clones, with 65% to 85% as singletons. Sequencing input: peripheral blood. All receptors come from a man in his 60s with COVID-19, enrolled during active disease.

This chain joins TRBV10-2 and TRBJ2-3, with a weak D call TRBD2 (5 bases). This CDR3 spans 14 amino acids. Germline CDR1 is WSHSY and CDR2 is SAAADI. V lost 7 bases, J lost 6 bases, and 17 bases lay in between. CDR3 residues: CASMVGIGVDTQYF. CDR3 coding DNA: TGCGCCAGCATGGTCGGGATTGGTGTGGATACGCAGTATTTT.

The sample holds many counts of this clone. The chain has TRBV7-9 and TRBJ2-2; possibly TRBD2 for D (5 bases). CDR1 and CDR2 from the germline V gene are SEHNR and FQNEAQ (reference sequence). The CDR3 length is 13 residues. V dropped 6 bases and J dropped 5 bases, with 10 bases sitting between them. CDR3 protein: CASREGSTGELFF. The CDR3 bases are TGTGCCAGCAGGGAAGGGAGTACCGGGGAGCTGTTTTTT.

The V call is TRBV6-5, the J call TRBJ2-7, with D possibly TRBD1 on 6 matching bases. The CDR3 has 13 amino acids. Germline V CDR1 and CDR2: MNHEY, SVGAGI. The ends were cut back, 3 bases at V and 2 bases at J, with 8 bases in the middle. DNA of the CDR3: TGTGCCAGCAGTTATGAGGGGGCCTACGAGCAGTACTTC. It translates to CASSYEGAYEQYF.

This clone turned up a few times. CDR3 sequence reads: CASSQPGLEGSPLHF. The CDR3 coding sequence is TGTGCCAGCAGCCAACCCGGCCTCGAGGGATCACCCCTCCACTTT. The chain couples TRBV3-1 (or the pseudogene TRBV3-2) to TRBJ1-6; no definite D call. There are 15 residues in the CDR3. V dropped 2 bases and J dropped 10 bases, with 15 bases sitting between them. From germline, CDR1 is LGHDT and CDR2 YNNKEL (reference sequence).

This chain joins TRBV6-5 and TRBJ1-1; 11 bases match TRBD1. J gave up 9 bases and V 6 bases, and 3 bases lay outside the gene matches. Germline CDR1 is MNHEY and CDR2 is SVGAGI. This CDR3 contains 12 residues. This chain's CDR3 is CASRGQGVKAFF. As DNA, the CDR3 is TGTGCCAGCAGGGGACAGGGGGTTAAAGCTTTCTTT.

The rearrangement uses TRBV4-1 and TRBJ2-3; 8 bases align to TRBD2. This CDR3 contains 16 residues. Trimming took 4 bases from V and 2 from J; bases not matched to a gene: 8. Germline V gene lookup returns CDR1 MGHRA and CDR2 YSYEKL. As DNA, the CDR3 is TGCGCCAGCAGCCGAGGGCTAGCGGGCCCCACAGATACGCAGTATTTT. Protein: CASSRGLAGPTDTQYF.

This chain uses TRBV12-3 or TRBV12-4 with TRBJ1-1; D is undetermined. Trimming removed 3 bases at V and 5 bases at J, with 4 bases between. This CDR3 contains 11 residues. The CDR3: CASSFRTEAFF. The CDR3, as DNA: TGTGCCAGCAGTTTCAGGACTGAAGCTTTCTTT.

The V call is TRBV30, the J call TRBJ2-1; D is perhaps TRBD1 (6 bases). This CDR3 region has 11 residues. V lost 0 bases to trimming and J lost 9 bases, with 6 bases between them. Germline loops: CDR1 GTSNPN, CDR2 SVGIG (reference sequence). The CDR3 nucleotides read TGTGCCTGGAGTGTAGGGGGTGAGCAGTTCTTC. Protein sequence: CAWSVGGEQFF. The full variable domain, rest sourced from reference TRBV30 and TRBJ2-1, is SQTIHQWPATLVQPVGSPLSLECTVEGTSNPNLYWYRQAAGRGLQLLFYSVGIGQISSEVPQNLSASRPQDRQFILSSKKLLLSDSGFYLCAWSVGGEQFFGPGTRLTVL.

The chain links TRBV3-1 (or the pseudogene TRBV3-2) to TRBJ2-7; the match to TRBD1 covers 8 bases. Losses at the gene ends were 4 bases for V and 6 bases for J; bases not matched to a gene: 5. In germline, CDR1 is LGHDT, CDR2 YNNKEL (reference sequence). The CDR3 runs to 13 residues. CDR3 amino acids: CASSPDRGSEQYF. In nucleotides, the CDR3 is TGTGCCAGCAGCCCAGACAGGGGATCCGAGCAGTACTTC.

This chain uses TRBV2 with TRBJ2-7; 10 bases align to TRBD2. Per the germline V gene, CDR1 is SNHLY and CDR2 is FYNNEI. This CDR3 is built from 16 residues. The J segment lost 3 bases and the V segment lost 6 bases, leaving 11 bases of the junction unmatched. The CDR3 sequence: CASRQSGLAGVYEQYF. The DNA for the CDR3 is TGTGCCAGCAGACAAAGCGGCCTAGCGGGGGTCTACGAGCAGTACTTC.